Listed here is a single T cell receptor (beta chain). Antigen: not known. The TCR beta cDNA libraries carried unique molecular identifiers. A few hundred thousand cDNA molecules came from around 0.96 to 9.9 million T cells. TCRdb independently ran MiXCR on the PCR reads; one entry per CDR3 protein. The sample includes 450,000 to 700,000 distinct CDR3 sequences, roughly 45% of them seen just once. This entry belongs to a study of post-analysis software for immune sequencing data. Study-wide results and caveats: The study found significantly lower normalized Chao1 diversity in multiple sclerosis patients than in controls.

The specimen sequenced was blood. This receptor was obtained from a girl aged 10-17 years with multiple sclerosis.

The CDR3 coding sequence is TGCGCCAGCAGCGCACCGAACTACGAGCAGTACTTC. Residues: CASSAPNYEQYF. V gene TRBV5-1 combines with J gene TRBJ2-5; D unresolved. The J call is in doubt because the DNA end fits TRBJ2-7 better. There are 12 residues in the CDR3. Germline CDR1 is SGHRS and CDR2 is YFSETQ.